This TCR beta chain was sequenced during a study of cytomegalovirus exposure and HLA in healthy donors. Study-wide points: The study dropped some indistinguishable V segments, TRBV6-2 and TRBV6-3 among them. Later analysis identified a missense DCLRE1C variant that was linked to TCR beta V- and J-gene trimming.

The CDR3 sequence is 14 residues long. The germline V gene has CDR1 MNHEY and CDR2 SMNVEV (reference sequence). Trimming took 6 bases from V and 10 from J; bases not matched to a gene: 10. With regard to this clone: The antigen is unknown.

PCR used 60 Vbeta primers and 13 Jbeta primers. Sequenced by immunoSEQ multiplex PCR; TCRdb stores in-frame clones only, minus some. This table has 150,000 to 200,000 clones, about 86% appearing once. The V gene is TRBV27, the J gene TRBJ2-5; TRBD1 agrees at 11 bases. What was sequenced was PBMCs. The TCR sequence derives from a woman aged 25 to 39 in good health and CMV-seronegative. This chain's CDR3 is CASRPSGQGGNQYF. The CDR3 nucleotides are TGTGCCAGCAGGCCCTCGGGACAGGGGGGAAACCAGTACTTC.